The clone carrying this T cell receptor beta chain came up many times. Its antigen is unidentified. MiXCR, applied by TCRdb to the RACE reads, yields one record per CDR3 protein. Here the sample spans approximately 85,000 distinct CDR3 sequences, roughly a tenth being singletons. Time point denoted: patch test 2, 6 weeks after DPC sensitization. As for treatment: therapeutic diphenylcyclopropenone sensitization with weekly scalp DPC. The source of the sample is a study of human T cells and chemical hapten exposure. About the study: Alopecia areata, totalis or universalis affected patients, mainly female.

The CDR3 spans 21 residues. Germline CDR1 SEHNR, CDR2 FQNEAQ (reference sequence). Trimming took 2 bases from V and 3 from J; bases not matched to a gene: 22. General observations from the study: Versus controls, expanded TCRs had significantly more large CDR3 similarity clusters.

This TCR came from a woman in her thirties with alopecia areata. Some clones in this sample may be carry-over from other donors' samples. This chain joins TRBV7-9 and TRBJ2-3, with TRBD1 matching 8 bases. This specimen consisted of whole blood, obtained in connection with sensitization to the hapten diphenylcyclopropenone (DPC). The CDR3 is CASSLTSAGGFRGLGTDTQYF. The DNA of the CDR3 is TGTGCCAGCAGCTTAACATCGGCAGGGGGCTTCCGCGGTTTGGGGACAGATACGCAGTATTTT.